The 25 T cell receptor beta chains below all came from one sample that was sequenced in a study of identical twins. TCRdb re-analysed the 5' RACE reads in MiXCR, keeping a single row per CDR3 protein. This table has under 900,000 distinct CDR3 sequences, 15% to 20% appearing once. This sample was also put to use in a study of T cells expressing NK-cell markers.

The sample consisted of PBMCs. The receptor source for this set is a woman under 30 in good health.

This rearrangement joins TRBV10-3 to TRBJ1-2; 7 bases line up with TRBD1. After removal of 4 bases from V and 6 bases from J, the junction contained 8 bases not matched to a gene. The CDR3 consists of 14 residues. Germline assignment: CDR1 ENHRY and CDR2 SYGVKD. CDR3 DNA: TGTGCCATCAGTGGGGACAGACTTTGGGATGGCTACACCTTC. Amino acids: CAISGDRLWDGYTF.

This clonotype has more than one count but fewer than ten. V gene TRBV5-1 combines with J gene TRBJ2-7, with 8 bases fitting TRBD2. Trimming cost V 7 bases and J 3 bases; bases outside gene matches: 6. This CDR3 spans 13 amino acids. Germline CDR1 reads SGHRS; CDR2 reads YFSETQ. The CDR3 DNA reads TGCGCCAGCGGCCACGGGGGGGACTACGAGCAGTACTTC. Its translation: CASGHGGDYEQYF.

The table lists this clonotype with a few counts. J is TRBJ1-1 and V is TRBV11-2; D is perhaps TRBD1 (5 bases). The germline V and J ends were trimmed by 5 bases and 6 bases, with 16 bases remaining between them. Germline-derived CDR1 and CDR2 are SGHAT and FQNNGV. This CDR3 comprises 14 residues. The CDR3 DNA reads TGTGCCAGCAGCGTCTGGGGCAGCGGTGCTGAAGCTTTCTTT. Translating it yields CASSVWGSGAEAFF.

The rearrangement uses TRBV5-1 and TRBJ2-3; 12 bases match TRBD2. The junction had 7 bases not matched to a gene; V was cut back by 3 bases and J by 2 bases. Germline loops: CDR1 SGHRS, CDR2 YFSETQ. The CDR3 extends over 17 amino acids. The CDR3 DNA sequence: TGCGCCAGCAGCTCACTAGCGGGGGGACCCATCACAGATACGCAGTATTTT. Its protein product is CASSSLAGGPITDTQYF.

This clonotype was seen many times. The CDR3 protein is CSAKPGLAAGTYEQYF. In DNA, the CDR3 is TGCAGTGCGAAACCGGGACTAGCGGCAGGGACCTACGAGCAGTACTTC. V gene TRBV20-1 combines with J gene TRBJ2-7; 11 positions agree with TRBD2. Trimming cost V 6 bases and J 2 bases; bases outside gene matches: 12. The CDR3 loop spans 16 amino acids. CDR1 and CDR2 (germline): DFQATT, SNEGSKA (reference sequence).

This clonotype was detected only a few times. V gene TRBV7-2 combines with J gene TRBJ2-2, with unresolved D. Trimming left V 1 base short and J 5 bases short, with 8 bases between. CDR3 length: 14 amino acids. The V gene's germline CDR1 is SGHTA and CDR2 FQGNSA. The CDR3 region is CASSLGVRTGELFF. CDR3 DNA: TGTGCCAGCAGCTTAGGGGTCCGGACCGGGGAGCTGTTTTTT.

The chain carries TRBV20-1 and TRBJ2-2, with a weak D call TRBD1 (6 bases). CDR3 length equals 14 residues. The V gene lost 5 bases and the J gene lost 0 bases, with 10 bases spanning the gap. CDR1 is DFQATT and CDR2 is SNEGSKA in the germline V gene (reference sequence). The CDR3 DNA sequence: TGCAGTGCTCAGGGGACCTCGAACACCGGGGAGCTGTTTTTT. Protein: CSAQGTSNTGELFF.

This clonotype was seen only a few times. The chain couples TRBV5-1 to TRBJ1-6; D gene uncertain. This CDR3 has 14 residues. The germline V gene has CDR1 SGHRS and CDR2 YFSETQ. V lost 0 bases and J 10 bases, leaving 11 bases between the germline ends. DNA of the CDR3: TGCGCCAGCAGCTTGGGAGTACCCGGATCACCCCTCCACTTT. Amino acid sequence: CASSLGVPGSPLHF.

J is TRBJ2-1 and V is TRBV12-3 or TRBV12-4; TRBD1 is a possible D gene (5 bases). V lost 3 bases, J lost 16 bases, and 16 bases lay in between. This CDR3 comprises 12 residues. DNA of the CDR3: TGTGCCAGCAGTTTGGGGTCGCACAGGCTCTTCTTC. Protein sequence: CASSLGSHRLFF.

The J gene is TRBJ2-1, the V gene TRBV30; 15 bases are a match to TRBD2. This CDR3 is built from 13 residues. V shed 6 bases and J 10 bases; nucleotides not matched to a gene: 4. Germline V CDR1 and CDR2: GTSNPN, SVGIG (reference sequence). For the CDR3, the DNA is TGTGCCTGTGGGACTAGCGGGAGGACCGAGCAGTTCTTC. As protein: CACGTSGRTEQFF.

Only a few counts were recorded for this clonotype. CDR3 in amino acids: CASSSRVAGGGPEAFF. The CDR3 DNA reads TGTGCCAGCAGCTCTAGGGTCGCAGGAGGGGGACCTGAAGCTTTCTTT. The V and J genes are TRBV11-2 and TRBJ1-1, with a weak D call TRBD1 (6 bases). The CDR3 runs 16 residues. Deletions cut 4 bases from V and 6 bases from J, with 21 bases between. The V gene's germline CDR1 is SGHAT and CDR2 FQNNGV.

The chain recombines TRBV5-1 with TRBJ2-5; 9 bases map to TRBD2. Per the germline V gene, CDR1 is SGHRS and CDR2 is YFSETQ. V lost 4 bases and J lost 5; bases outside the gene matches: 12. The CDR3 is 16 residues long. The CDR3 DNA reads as TGCGCCAGCAGCCCCTCTCGACTAGCGGTAGCGGAGACCCAGTACTTC. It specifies CASSPSRLAVAETQYF.

CDR3: CASGLRQRTDTQYF. CDR3 DNA sequence: TGTGCTAGTGGTTTACGGCAGCGCACAGATACGCAGTATTTT. The J gene is TRBJ2-3, the V gene TRBV12-5; D is unclear. Trimming pared 3 bases from V and 1 base from J, leaving 8 bases between. The CDR3 loop spans 14 amino acids. Germline CDR1 LGHNT, CDR2 FRNRAP.

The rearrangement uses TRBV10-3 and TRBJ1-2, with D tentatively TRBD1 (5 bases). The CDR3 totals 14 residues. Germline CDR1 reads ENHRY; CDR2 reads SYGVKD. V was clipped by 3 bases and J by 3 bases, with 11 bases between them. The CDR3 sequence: CAISDNRFDYGYTF. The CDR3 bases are TGTGCCATCAGTGACAACAGGTTCGACTATGGCTACACCTTC.

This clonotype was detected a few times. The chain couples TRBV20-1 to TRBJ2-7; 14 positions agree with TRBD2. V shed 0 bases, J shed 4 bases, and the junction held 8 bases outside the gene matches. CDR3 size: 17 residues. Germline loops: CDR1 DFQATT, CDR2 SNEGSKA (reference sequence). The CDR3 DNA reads TGCAGTGCTAGAGACCCGACTAGCGGGAGGGCCGTTTACGAGCAGTACTTC. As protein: CSARDPTSGRAVYEQYF.

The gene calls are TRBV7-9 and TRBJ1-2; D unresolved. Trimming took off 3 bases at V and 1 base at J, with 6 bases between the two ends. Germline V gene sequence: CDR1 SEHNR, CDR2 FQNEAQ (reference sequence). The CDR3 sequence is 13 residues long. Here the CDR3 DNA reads TGTGCCAGCAGCTTTTGGGTTAACTATGGCTACACCTTC. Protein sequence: CASSFWVNYGYTF.

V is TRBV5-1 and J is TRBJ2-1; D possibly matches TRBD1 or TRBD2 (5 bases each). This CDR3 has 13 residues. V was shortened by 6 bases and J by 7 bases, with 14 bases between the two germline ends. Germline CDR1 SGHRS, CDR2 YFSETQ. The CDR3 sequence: CASKRIQGNEQFF. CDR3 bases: TGCGCCAGCAAGCGGATTCAGGGTAATGAGCAGTTCTTC.

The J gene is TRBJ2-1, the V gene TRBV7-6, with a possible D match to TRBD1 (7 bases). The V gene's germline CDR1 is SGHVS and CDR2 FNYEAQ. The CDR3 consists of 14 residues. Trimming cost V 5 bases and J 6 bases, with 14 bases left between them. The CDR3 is CASSRGTDGNEQFF. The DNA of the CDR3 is TGTGCCAGCAGCCGCGGGACAGACGGCAATGAGCAGTTCTTC.

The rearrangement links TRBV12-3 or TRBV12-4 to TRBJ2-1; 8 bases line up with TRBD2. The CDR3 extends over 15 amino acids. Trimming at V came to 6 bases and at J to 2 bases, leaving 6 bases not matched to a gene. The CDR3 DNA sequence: TGTGCCAGCAGGAAGCGGGAGTCGGCCTACAATGAGCAGTTCTTC. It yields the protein CASRKRESAYNEQFF.

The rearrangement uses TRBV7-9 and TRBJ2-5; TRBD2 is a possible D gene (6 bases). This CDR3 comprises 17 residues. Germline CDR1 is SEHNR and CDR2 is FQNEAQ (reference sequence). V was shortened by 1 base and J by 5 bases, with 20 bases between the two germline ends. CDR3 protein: CASSLGLTGVGSETQYF. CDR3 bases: TGTGCCAGCAGCTTAGGTCTTACGGGAGTGGGTTCGGAGACCCAGTACTTC.

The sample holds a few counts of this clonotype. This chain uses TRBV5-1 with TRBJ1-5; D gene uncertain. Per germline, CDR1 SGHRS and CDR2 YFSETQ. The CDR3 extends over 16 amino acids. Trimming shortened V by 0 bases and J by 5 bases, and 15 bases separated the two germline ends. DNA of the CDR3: TGCGCCAGCAGCTTGGTGTCCCGGTCCTTATATCAGCCCCAGCATTTT. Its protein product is CASSLVSRSLYQPQHF.

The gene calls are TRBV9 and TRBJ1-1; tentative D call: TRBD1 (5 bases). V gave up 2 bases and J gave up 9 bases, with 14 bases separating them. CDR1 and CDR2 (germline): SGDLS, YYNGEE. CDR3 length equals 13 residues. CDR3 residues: CASSVDSTAQAFF. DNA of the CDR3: TGTGCCAGCAGCGTGGATTCGACAGCACAAGCTTTCTTT.

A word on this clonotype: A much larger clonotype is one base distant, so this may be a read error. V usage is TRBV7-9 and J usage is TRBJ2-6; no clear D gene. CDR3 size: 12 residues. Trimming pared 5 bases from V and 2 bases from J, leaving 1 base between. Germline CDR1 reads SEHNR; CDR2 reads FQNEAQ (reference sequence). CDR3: CASSTGANVLTF. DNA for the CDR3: TGTGCCAGCAGCACTGGGGCCAACGTCCTGACTTTC.

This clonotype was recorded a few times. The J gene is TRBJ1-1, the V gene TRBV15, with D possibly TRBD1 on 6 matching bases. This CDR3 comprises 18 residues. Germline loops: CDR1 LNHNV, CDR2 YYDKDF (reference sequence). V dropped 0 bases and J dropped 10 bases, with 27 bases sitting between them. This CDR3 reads CATSREVIGTPRPGGAFF. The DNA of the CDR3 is TGTGCCACCAGCAGAGAAGTCATCGGGACACCCCGACCGGGGGGAGCTTTCTTT.

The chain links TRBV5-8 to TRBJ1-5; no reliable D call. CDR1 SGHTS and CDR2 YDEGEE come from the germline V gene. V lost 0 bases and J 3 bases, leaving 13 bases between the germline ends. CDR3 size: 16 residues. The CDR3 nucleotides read TGTGCCAGCAGCTTGGAAGGAGGCCGAGACAATCAGCCCCAGCATTTT. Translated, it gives CASSLEGGRDNQPQHF.